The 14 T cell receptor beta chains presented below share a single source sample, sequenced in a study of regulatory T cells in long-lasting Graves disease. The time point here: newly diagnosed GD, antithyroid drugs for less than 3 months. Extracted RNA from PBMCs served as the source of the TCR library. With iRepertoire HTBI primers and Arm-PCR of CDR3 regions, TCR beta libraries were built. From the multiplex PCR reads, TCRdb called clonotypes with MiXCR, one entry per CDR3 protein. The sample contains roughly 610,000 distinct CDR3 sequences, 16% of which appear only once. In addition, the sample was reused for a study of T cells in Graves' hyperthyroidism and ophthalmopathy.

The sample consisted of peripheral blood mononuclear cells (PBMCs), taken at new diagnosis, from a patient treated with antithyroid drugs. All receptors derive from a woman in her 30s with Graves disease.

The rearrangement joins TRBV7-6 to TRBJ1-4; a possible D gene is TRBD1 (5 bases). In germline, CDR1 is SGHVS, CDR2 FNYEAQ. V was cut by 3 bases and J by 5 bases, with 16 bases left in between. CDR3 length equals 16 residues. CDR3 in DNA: TGTGCCAGCAGCTTTGGCCCCCAGGGTGTAAATGAAAAACTGTTTTTT. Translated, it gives CASSFGPQGVNEKLFF.

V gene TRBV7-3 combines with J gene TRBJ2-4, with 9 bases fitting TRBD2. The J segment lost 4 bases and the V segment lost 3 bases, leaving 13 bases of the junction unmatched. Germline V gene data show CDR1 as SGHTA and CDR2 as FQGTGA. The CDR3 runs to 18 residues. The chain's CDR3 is CASSFLCFASGAKNIQYF. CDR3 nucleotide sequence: TGTGCCAGCAGCTTCCTGTGTTTTGCTAGCGGGGCAAAAAACATTCAGTACTTC. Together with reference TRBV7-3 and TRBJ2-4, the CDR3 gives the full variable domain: GAGVSQTPSNKVTEKGKYVELRCDPISGHTALYWYRQSLGQGPEFLIYFQGTGAADDSGLPNDRFFAVRPEGSVSTLKIQRTERGDSAVYLCASSFLCFASGAKNIQYFGAGTRLSVL.

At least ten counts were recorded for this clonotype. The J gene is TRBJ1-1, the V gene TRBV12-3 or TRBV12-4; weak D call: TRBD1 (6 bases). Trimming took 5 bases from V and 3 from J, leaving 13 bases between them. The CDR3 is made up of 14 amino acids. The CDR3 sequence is CASSMGGSDTEAFF. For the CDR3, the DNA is TGTGCCAGCAGTATGGGGGGCTCAGACACTGAAGCTTTCTTT.

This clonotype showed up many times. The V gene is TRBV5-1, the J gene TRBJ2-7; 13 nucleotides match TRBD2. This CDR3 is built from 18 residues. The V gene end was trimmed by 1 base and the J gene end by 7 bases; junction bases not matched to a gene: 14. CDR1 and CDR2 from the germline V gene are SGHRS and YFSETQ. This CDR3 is CASSLPGTSGTHGGEQYF. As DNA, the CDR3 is TGCGCCAGCAGCTTGCCCGGGACTAGCGGGACCCATGGTGGAGAGCAGTACTTC. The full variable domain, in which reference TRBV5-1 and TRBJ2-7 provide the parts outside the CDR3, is KAGVTQTPRYLIKTRGQQVTLSCSPISGHRSVSWYQQTPGQGLQFLFEYFSETQRNKGNFPGRFSGRQFSNSRSEMNVSTLELGDSALYLCASSLPGTSGTHGGEQYFGPGTRLTVT.

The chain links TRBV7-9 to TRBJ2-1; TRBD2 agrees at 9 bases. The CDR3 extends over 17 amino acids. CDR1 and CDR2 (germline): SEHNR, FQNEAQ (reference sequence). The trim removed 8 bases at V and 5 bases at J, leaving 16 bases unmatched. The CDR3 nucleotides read TGTGCCAGCGCCAGGGGGGTGATAGCGGGAGATCACAATGAGCAGTTCTTC. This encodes CASARGVIAGDHNEQFF. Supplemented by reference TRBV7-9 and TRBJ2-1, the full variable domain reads DTGVSQNPRHKITKRGQNVTFRCDPISEHNRLYWYRQTLGQGPEFLTYFQNEAQLEKSRLLSDRFSAERPKGSFSTLEIQRTEQGDSAMYLCASARGVIAGDHNEQFFGPGTRLTVL.

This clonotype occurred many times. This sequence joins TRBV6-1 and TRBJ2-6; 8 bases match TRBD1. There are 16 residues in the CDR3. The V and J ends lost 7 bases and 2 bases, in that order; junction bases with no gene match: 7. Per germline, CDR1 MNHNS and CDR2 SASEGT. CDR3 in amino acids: CASMRQGAAGANVLTF. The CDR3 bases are TGTGCCAGCATGAGGCAGGGGGCGGCTGGGGCCAACGTCCTGACTTTC.

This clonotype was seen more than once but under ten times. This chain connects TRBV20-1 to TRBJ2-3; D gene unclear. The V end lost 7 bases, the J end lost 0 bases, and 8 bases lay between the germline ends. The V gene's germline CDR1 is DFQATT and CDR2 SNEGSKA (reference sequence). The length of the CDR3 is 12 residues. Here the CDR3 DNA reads TGCAGTGGATGGAAGAGCACAGATACGCAGTATTTT. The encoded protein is CSGWKSTDTQYF.

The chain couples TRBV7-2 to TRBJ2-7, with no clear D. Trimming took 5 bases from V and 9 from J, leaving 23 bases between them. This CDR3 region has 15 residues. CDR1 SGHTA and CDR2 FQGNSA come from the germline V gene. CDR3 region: CASSPSRTASLVQYF. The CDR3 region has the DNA TGTGCCAGCAGCCCCTCACGGACGGCCAGTTTGGTGCAGTACTTC.

For the CDR3, the DNA is TGTGCCAGCACCGCAGACGAAGGAAACACCATATATTTT. Amino acid sequence: CASTADEGNTIYF. This rearrangement joins TRBV5-8 to TRBJ1-3; D is ambiguous. Trimming cost V 6 bases and J 4 bases, with 11 bases left between them. Germline V CDR1 and CDR2: SGHTS, YDEGEE. CDR3 length equals 13 residues. Full variable domain (outside the CDR3, taken from reference TRBV5-8 and TRBJ1-3): EAGVTQSPTHLIKTRGQQATLRCSPISGHTSVYWYQQALGLGLQFLLWYDEGEERNRGNFPPRFSGRQFPNYSSELNVNALELEDSALYLCASTADEGNTIYFGEGSWLTVV.

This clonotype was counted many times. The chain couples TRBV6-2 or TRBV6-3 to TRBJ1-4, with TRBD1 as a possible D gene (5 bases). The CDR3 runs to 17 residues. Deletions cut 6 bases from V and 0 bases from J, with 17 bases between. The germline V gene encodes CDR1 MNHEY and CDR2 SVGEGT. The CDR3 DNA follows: TGTGCCAGCAGAGGTCTCGGGTTGGGGGCAACTAATGAAAAACTGTTTTTT. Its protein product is CASRGLGLGATNEKLFF.

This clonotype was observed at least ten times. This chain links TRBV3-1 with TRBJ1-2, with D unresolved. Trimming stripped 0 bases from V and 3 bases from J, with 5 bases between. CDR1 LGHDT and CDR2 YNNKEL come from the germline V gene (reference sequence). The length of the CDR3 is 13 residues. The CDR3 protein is CASSQERDYGYTF. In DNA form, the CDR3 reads TGTGCCAGCAGCCAAGAGAGGGACTATGGCTACACCTTC.

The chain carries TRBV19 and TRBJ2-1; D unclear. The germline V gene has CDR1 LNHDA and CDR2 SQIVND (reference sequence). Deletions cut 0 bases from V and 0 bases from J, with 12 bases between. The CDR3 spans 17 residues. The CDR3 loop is CASSIDVTGSSYNEQFF. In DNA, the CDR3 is TGTGCCAGTAGTATAGATGTGACTGGAAGCTCCTACAATGAGCAGTTCTTC.

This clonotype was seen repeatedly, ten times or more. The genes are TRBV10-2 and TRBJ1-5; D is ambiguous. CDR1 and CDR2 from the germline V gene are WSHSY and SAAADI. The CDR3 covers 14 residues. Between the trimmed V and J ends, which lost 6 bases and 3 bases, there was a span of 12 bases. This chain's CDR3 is CASRDNGDNQPQHF. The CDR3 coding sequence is TGCGCCAGCAGGGATAACGGAGACAATCAGCCCCAGCATTTT.

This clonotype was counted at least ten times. The CDR3 DNA reads as TGTGCCAGCAGCCGGGGACAGAGGTACAATGAGCAGTTCTTC. Encoded protein: CASSRGQRYNEQFF. This sequence joins TRBV27 and TRBJ2-1, with 7 bases identical to TRBD1. The J segment lost 4 bases and the V segment lost 6 bases, leaving 6 bases of the junction unmatched. The V gene's germline CDR1 is MNHEY and CDR2 SMNVEV (reference sequence). This CDR3 has 14 residues.